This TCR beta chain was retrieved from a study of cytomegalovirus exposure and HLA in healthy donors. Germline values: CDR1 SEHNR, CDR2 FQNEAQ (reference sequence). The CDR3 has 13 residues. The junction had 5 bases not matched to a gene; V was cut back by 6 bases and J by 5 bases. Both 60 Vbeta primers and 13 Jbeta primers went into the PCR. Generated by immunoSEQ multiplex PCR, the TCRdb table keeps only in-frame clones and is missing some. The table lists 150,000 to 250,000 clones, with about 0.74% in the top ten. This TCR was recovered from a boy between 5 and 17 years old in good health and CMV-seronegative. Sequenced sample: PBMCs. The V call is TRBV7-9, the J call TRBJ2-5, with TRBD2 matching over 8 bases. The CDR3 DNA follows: TGTGCCAGCAGTCAAGCGGGGGAGGAGACCCAGTACTTC. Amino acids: CASSQAGEETQYF.